One TCR beta chain is described in this entry. As yet, its antigen is unknown. The entry originates in a study of T-cell memory formation after mild COVID-19. Study-wide results and caveats: Contracting clones localized mainly to CM and EM when CD4+ and mainly to EMRA when CD8+. Whether day 37 second-wave clones are SARS-CoV-2-specific was not confirmed. Clones that contracted from day 15 to 85 had balanced CD4/CD8; later expanders were CD4+ biased.

A 5'RACE reaction primed in the constant segment made cDNA libraries of TCR alpha and TCR beta, and these carried sample barcodes and UMIs. TCRdb reprocessed the 5' RACE reads via MiXCR and lists one record per CDR3 protein. The data contain roughly 250,000 distinct CDR3 sequences, 15% to 20% of them seen just once; the ten biggest clones take up around 20%. The germline CDR1 and CDR2 sequences are ENHRY and SYGVKD. The junction had 3 bases not matched to a gene; V was cut back by 6 bases and J by 1 base. This CDR3 is 14 amino acids long. The chain employs TRBV10-3 and TRBJ2-3; TRBD2 agrees at 8 bases. The origin of this receptor is a man between 18 and 29 years old who had mild COVID-19 (a few samples of this study predate the infection). Cell type and time point are not known. The sequenced material came from PBMCs or a T cell subset sorted from them (not recorded which). The DNA of the CDR3 is TGTGCCATCAGCATAGCGGGGCGCACAGATACGCAGTATTTT. Translation: CAISIAGRTDTQYF.